The rows below give T cell receptor beta chains drawn from one sample of a study of pediatric ulcerative colitis. TCRdb's table, derived via immunoSEQ multiplex PCR, lists solely in-frame clones and lacks some. The sample contains tens of thousands of clones, roughly 72% of which appear only once. Material for sequencing was gut tissue. The receptors shown here come from a boy aged 10-17 years with moderate ulcerative colitis. CDR3s include the opening cysteine and the closing phenylalanine or tryptophan. Fields, in order: D gene, V gene, J gene, clone size, CDR3 protein, CDR3 DNA. D genes are given only for firm matches. The size of a clone is reported for some rows only, either as once, few or many, or as a class for expanded clones.

d_gene: NA; v_gene: TRBV27; j_gene: TRBJ2-6; abundance: NA; CDR3aa: CASSINSGANVLTF; CDR3nt: TGTGCCAGCAGTATAAACTCTGGGGCCAACGTCCTGACTTTC
d_gene: NA; v_gene: TRBV28; j_gene: TRBJ1-5; abundance: few; CDR3aa: CASRQDSNQPQHF; CDR3nt: TGTGCCAGCAGACAAGACAGTAATCAGCCCCAGCATTTT
d_gene: NA; v_gene: TRBV7-9; j_gene: TRBJ1-2; abundance: NA; CDR3aa: CASSSNPYGYTF; CDR3nt: TGTGCCAGCAGCTCGAACCCTTATGGCTACACCTTC
d_gene: NA; v_gene: TRBV4-2; j_gene: TRBJ2-7; abundance: NA; CDR3aa: CASSQDSTSYEQYF; CDR3nt: TGTGCCAGCAGCCAAGACTCGACATCCTACGAGCAGTACTTC
d_gene: TRBD1; v_gene: TRBV6-1; j_gene: TRBJ2-3; abundance: NA; CDR3aa: CASSGTGGADTQYF; CDR3nt: TGTGCCAGCAGTGGGACAGGGGGCGCAGATACGCAGTATTTT
d_gene: NA; v_gene: TRBV10-3; j_gene: TRBJ2-3; abundance: NA; CDR3aa: CAISAGGQRYTDTQYF; CDR3nt: TGTGCCATCAGTGCGGGGGGACAGAGATACACAGATACGCAGTATTTT
d_gene: TRBD1; v_gene: TRBV7-6; j_gene: TRBJ2-2; abundance: NA; CDR3aa: CASRLITGEYTGELFF; CDR3nt: TGTGCCAGCAGGTTGATAACAGGGGAGTACACCGGGGAGCTGTTTTTT
d_gene: TRBD1; v_gene: TRBV6-6; j_gene: TRBJ1-5; abundance: few; CDR3aa: CASSYPGTVNQPQHF; CDR3nt: TGTGCCAGCAGTTACCCCGGGACAGTCAATCAGCCCCAGCATTTT
d_gene: TRBD2; v_gene: TRBV30; j_gene: TRBJ2-3; abundance: NA; CDR3aa: CAWSHGGGTDTQYF; CDR3nt: TGTGCCTGGAGTCATGGGGGGGGGACAGATACGCAGTATTTT
d_gene: NA; v_gene: TRBV7-9; j_gene: TRBJ2-3; abundance: NA; CDR3aa: CASSPYNTDTQYF; CDR3nt: TGTGCCAGCAGCCCCTACAACACAGATACGCAGTATTTT
d_gene: NA; v_gene: TRBV28; j_gene: TRBJ1-1; abundance: NA; CDR3aa: CASSLGGLQGPNTEAFF; CDR3nt: TGTGCCAGCAGTTTAGGGGGACTACAGGGACCGAACACTGAAGCTTTCTTT
d_gene: NA; v_gene: TRBV7-2; j_gene: TRBJ2-3; abundance: NA; CDR3aa: CASSLAGYPSTDTQYF; CDR3nt: TGTGCCAGCAGCTTAGCGGGCTATCCAAGCACAGATACGCAGTATTTT
d_gene: NA; v_gene: TRBV5-1; j_gene: TRBJ2-1; abundance: NA; CDR3aa: CASSLGGSRLNEQFF; CDR3nt: TGCGCCAGCAGCTTAGGCGGGTCCCGGTTAAATGAGCAGTTCTTC
d_gene: TRBD1; v_gene: TRBV6-5; j_gene: TRBJ1-5; abundance: NA; CDR3aa: CASRPTGGLNQPQHF; CDR3nt: TGTGCCAGCAGGCCTACAGGGGGCCTCAATCAGCCCCAGCATTTT
d_gene: TRBD1; v_gene: TRBV28; j_gene: TRBJ1-5; abundance: few; CDR3aa: CASRTGTVDNQPQHF; CDR3nt: TGTGCCAGCAGGACCGGGACAGTAGACAATCAGCCCCAGCATTTT
d_gene: NA; v_gene: TRBV6-1; j_gene: TRBJ1-5; abundance: NA; CDR3aa: CASSEAPGGGNQPQHF; CDR3nt: TGTGCCAGCAGTGAAGCGCCGGGGGGCGGGAATCAGCCCCAGCATTTT
d_gene: TRBD2; v_gene: TRBV10-3; j_gene: TRBJ2-1; abundance: NA; CDR3aa: CAISEYFPRTSGRIYSYNEQFF; CDR3nt: TGTGCCATCAGTGAGTATTTTCCCAGGACTAGCGGGAGGATTTACTCCTACAATGAGCAGTTCTTC
d_gene: NA; v_gene: TRBV5-1; j_gene: TRBJ2-1; abundance: NA; CDR3aa: CASSLAVEDNEQFF; CDR3nt: TGCGCCAGCAGCTTGGCCGTGGAGGACAATGAGCAGTTCTTC
d_gene: NA; v_gene: TRBV12-5; j_gene: TRBJ2-4; abundance: NA; CDR3aa: CASGSQGYIQYF; CDR3nt: TGTGCTAGTGGCTCCCAGGGGTACATTCAGTACTTC
d_gene: NA; v_gene: TRBV7-6; j_gene: TRBJ2-3; abundance: NA; CDR3aa: CASSLAEDTQYF; CDR3nt: TGTGCCAGCAGCTTAGCGGAGGATACGCAGTATTTT
d_gene: NA; v_gene: TRBV7-2; j_gene: TRBJ2-7; abundance: NA; CDR3aa: CASSPPTYEQYF; CDR3nt: TGTGCCAGCAGCCCCCCGACTTACGAGCAGTACTTC
d_gene: NA; v_gene: TRBV5-1; j_gene: TRBJ2-1; abundance: NA; CDR3aa: CASSYYQGLHTEQFF; CDR3nt: TGCGCCAGCAGCTACTATCAGGGCCTCCACACTGAGCAGTTCTTC
d_gene: NA; v_gene: TRBV6-5; j_gene: TRBJ1-1; abundance: NA; CDR3aa: CASSYSASGNTEAFF; CDR3nt: TGTGCCAGCAGTTACTCCGCCTCAGGCAACACTGAAGCTTTCTTT
d_gene: NA; v_gene: TRBV4-1; j_gene: TRBJ1-3; abundance: few; CDR3aa: CASSQDQVNTGNTIYF; CDR3nt: TGCGCCAGCAGCCAAGATCAGGTGAACACCGGAAACACCATATATTTT
d_gene: TRBD1; v_gene: TRBV7-9; j_gene: TRBJ2-7; abundance: few; CDR3aa: CASSNPKRDSSVEQYF; CDR3nt: TGTGCCAGCAGCAATCCTAAACGGGACAGTTCTGTCGAGCAGTACTTC
d_gene: NA; v_gene: TRBV6-6; j_gene: TRBJ2-7; abundance: few; CDR3aa: CASSSGPNYEQYF; CDR3nt: TGTGCCAGCAGCTCGGGACCGAACTACGAGCAGTACTTC
d_gene: NA; v_gene: TRBV6-1; j_gene: TRBJ1-1; abundance: few; CDR3aa: CASRPRTANTEAFF; CDR3nt: TGTGCCAGCAGACCCAGGACAGCGAACACTGAAGCTTTCTTT
d_gene: NA; v_gene: TRBV7-9; j_gene: TRBJ2-3; abundance: once; CDR3aa: CASSWAGTDTQYF; CDR3nt: TGTGCCAGCAGCTGGGCGGGGACAGATACGCAGTATTTT
d_gene: NA; v_gene: TRBV15; j_gene: TRBJ2-7; abundance: NA; CDR3aa: CATSIGSGDRYEQYF; CDR3nt: TGTGCCACCAGCATAGGGTCGGGGGATAGGTACGAGCAGTACTTC
d_gene: TRBD1; v_gene: TRBV7-9; j_gene: TRBJ1-2; abundance: NA; CDR3aa: CASSLVCRGQCYGYTF; CDR3nt: TGTGCCAGCAGCTTAGTGTGCAGGGGGCAATGCTATGGCTACACCTTC